Below are 10 T cell receptor beta chains sequenced from a single sample in a study of human T cells and chemical hapten exposure. TCRdb re-called the RACE reads with MiXCR, one entry per CDR3 protein. The sample includes more than 70,000 distinct CDR3 sequences, 10% to 15% of them seen just once. Indicated time point: patch test 1, 2 weeks after DPC sensitization. The treatment here: therapeutic diphenylcyclopropenone sensitization with weekly scalp DPC. The sample in question was whole blood, obtained in connection with sensitization to the hapten diphenylcyclopropenone (DPC). The source is a woman between 55 and 75 years old with alopecia areata. Some clones in this sample may be carry-over from other donors' samples.

This clonotype was detected many times. The rearrangement links TRBV20-1 to TRBJ2-7, with D perhaps TRBD1 (6 bases). V gave up 0 bases and J gave up 4 bases, with 10 bases separating them. The germline V gene encodes CDR1 DFQATT and CDR2 SNEGSKA (reference sequence). The CDR3 has 13 amino acids. The CDR3 sequence is CSARDSRGYEQYF. CDR3 bases: TGCAGTGCTAGAGATTCCAGGGGTTACGAGCAGTACTTC.

There are many counts of this clonotype. CDR3: CASSAMGGAGANVLTF. The CDR3 coding sequence is TGTGCCAGCAGCGCTATGGGGGGCGCTGGGGCCAACGTCCTGACTTTC. The V and J genes are TRBV9 and TRBJ2-6, with D possibly being TRBD1 or TRBD2 (6 bases each). CDR1 and CDR2 from the germline V gene are SGDLS and YYNGEE. The CDR3 length is 16 residues. V was pared by 3 bases and J by 2 bases, with 12 bases between. The full variable domain, rest sourced from reference TRBV9 and TRBJ2-6, is DSGVTQTPKHLITATGQRVTLRCSPRSGDLSVYWYQQSLDQGLQFLIQYYNGEERAKGNILERFSAQQFPDLHSELNLSSLELGDSALYFCASSAMGGAGANVLTFGAGSRLTVL.

This clonotype was picked up a small number of times. This chain uses TRBV20-1 with TRBJ1-4; D perhaps matches TRBD1 (6 bases). Trimming stripped 1 base from V and 7 bases from J, with 13 bases between. The CDR3 spans 14 residues. Germline-derived CDR1 and CDR2 are DFQATT and SNEGSKA (reference sequence). CDR3 loop: CSARGTGQLEKLFF. The CDR3 region has the DNA TGCAGTGCTAGAGGAACAGGACAGCTTGAAAAACTGTTTTTT.

This clonotype was counted ten times or more. This rearrangement joins TRBV10-2 to TRBJ1-2, with D perhaps TRBD1 (5 bases). The CDR3 has 13 amino acids. Trimming shortened V by 2 bases and J by 2 bases, and 6 bases separated the two germline ends. CDR1 and CDR2 from the germline V gene are WSHSY and SAAADI. CDR3 amino acids: CASSENRNYGYTF. In DNA, the CDR3 is TGCGCCAGCAGTGAGAACAGGAACTATGGCTACACCTTC.

This clonotype was picked up a small number of times. This chain joins TRBV7-6 and TRBJ2-3, with 8 bases that match TRBD2. This CDR3 has 20 amino acids. The J segment lost 6 bases and the V segment lost 1 base, leaving 21 bases of the junction unmatched. Germline CDR1 reads SGHVS; CDR2 reads FNYEAQ. CDR3 loop: CASSLGGVAGLSSPRDTQYF. The CDR3 nucleotides are TGTGCCAGCAGCTTAGGGGGAGTAGCGGGACTTAGTAGTCCTCGGGATACGCAGTATTTT.

Worth noting for this clonotype: A much larger clone sits a single nucleotide away, making a read error possible. The chain has TRBV5-1 and TRBJ1-1; TRBD1 agrees at 9 bases. Germline values: CDR1 SGHRS, CDR2 YFSETQ. The length of the CDR3 is 16 residues. The CDR3, as DNA: TGCGTCAGCAGCCCCGGACAGGGGATGATGAACACTGAAGCTTTCTTT. This codes for CVSSPGQGMMNTEAFF.

The chain uses TRBV20-1 and TRBJ1-1; D is ambiguous. Germline V gives CDR1 DFQATT, CDR2 SNEGSKA (reference sequence). The CDR3 extends over 15 amino acids. V was cut by 2 bases and J by 3 bases, with 16 bases left in between. CDR3 DNA: TGCAGTGCTAGAAGTCGTCAGACTTTCTACACTGAAGCTTTCTTT. Its translation is CSARSRQTFYTEAFF.

The V and J genes are TRBV3-1 and TRBJ2-1; TRBD2 agrees at 9 bases. The CDR3 has 17 amino acids. Germline V gives CDR1 LGHDT, CDR2 YNNKEL (reference sequence). V trimming: 2 bases; J trimming: 4 bases; junction bases outside the gene matches: 9. The DNA for the CDR3 is TGTGCCAGCAGCCAATTTCTCCGCGGGGGGGATTACAATGAGCAGTTCTTC. Translated: CASSQFLRGGDYNEQFF.

This clonotype was counted only a few times. The chain recombines TRBV7-9 with TRBJ2-3, with 8 bases identical to TRBD1. Trimming took 5 bases from V and 4 from J; bases not matched to a gene: 2. The CDR3 totals 13 residues. Germline lookup yields CDR1 SEHNR and CDR2 FQNEAQ (reference sequence). The CDR3 sequence is CASSHRGADTQYF. CDR3 nucleotide sequence: TGTGCCAGCAGCCACAGGGGGGCAGATACGCAGTATTTT.

This clonotype was recorded at least ten times. This rearrangement joins TRBV5-6 to TRBJ1-6, with D perhaps matching TRBD1 (6 bases). V was cut by 4 bases and J by 6 bases, with 17 bases left in between. The CDR3 has 16 residues. CDR1 and CDR2 from the germline V gene are SGHDT and YYEEEE. In DNA, the CDR3 is TGTGCCAGCAGCCAGGACGGAGGACAGTTTAATTCACCCCTCCACTTT. Its protein is CASSQDGGQFNSPLHF. Using reference TRBV5-6 and TRBJ1-6 for the parts outside the CDR3, the full variable domain is DAGVTQSPTHLIKTRGQQVTLRCSPKSGHDTVSWYQQALGQGPQFIFQYYEEEERQRGNFPDRFSGHQFPNYSSELNVNALLLGDSALYLCASSQDGGQFNSPLHFGNGTRLTVT.